This TCR beta chain comes out of a study of cytomegalovirus exposure and HLA in healthy donors listed by TCRdb under 2017. A note on the overall study: According to an earlier analysis of 587 of the donors, about 179 million T cells yielded some 120 million unique TCR beta sequences and 276 Gb of sequence data. An early release covering about 600 HLA-typed donors comprised approximately 300 gigabases of sequencing data and around 86 million unique TCR sequences. Of the approximately 400 genotyped donors, over 65% fell in the genetic ancestry cluster associated with self-reported Caucasian donors. The aim of the study was to test whether cataloging public T cell receptors could identify signatures of past pathogen exposure. The study used immunosequencing to profile the T cell repertoires of approximately 640 subjects and linked those repertoires to cytomegalovirus serostatus. Besides the first cohort of approximately 710 subjects, a separate validation cohort made up of over a hundred different subjects was used. High-throughput TCR immunosequencing, statistical association of individual TCRs with disease status, and machine learning were combined to predict cytomegalovirus infection status. A later analysis re-examined previously published TCR beta repertoires from 610 or so donors and added high-resolution HLA genotyping to investigate patterns of TCR occurrence. Rather than drawing on any new phenotypic data, the later analysis identified candidate immune exposures from TCR beta sequences and the way those sequences occurred across donors. In an earlier analysis of around 540 of the donors, high-throughput TCR beta sequencing was used to judge whether each TCR beta V gene segment behaved as functional or pseudogenic. Alongside the repertoire data, information on donor age, sex, ethnicity and CMV serostatus was compiled. A later genetic analysis took genome-wide SNP genotypes for about 65% of the roughly 670 donors and used that subset as a discovery cohort. All discovery cohort repertoires had been generated on a single sequencing platform. Class I and class II HLA loci were covered by the typing at four-digit resolution. The number of typed donors differed by locus: 629-630 for A, B, C, DRB1 and DQB1; 500 to 550 for DQA1; roughly 600 for DPA1; and approximately 450 for DPB1. Because of strong linkage in the cohort, five DR-DQ haplotypes were treated as single units for association and clustering. Among some 400 genotyped donors of the cohort, an average of around 250,000 unique TCR beta nucleotide sequences was sequenced per donor, of which about 19% were non-productive. What the authors observed across the whole study: Strong co-occurrence of HLA alleles, especially DR and DQ, made assigning TCR associations to individual alleles difficult. Correlated functional status among segregating V segments might reflect linkage disequilibrium, but an unknown experimental factor could not be ruled out. A later analysis found that most CMV-associated TCR beta chains appeared HLA-restricted, with HLA associations seemingly driven largely by CMV exposure. A further reported finding was that TCR beta sequences accurately predicted the HLA-A and HLA-B alleles for most subjects in the first cohort. The cohort was sequenced for TCR beta chains only, and without alpha or paired-chain data the features that could be detected were limited. Some IMGT-functional V segments, including TRBV6-2 and TRBV6-3, could not be distinguished by the 87-base-pair reads and were therefore excluded. In a later analysis, TCR association rates were found to vary across HLA loci, with the most associated TCRs seen for DRB1 alleles and the fewest for HLA-C alleles. A later genetic analysis reported fewer N-insertions in productive TCRs among donors in an Asian-associated ancestry cluster than the roughly 700-donor mean. A later analysis associated roughly 17,000 TCR beta sequences with specific HLA alleles at a false discovery rate of 0.05. Compared with equally common non-associated chains, HLA-associated TCR beta chains in a later analysis were more clonally expanded and had lower generation probabilities. The authors suggested that the approach could potentially be generalized to other disease states and immunological phenotypes. Presence/absence analyses assumed roughly uniform sequencing depth across donors, an assumption that may not hold. In a later analysis, several top co-occurrence clusters were reported to appear linked to parvovirus B19, influenza, CMV and Epstein-Barr virus. The classifier was reported to diagnose cytomegalovirus status with high specificity and sensitivity in both the original cohort and the validation cohort. In an earlier analysis of several hundred of the donors, most TCR beta V segments were observed in productive rearrangements about 87% or about 30% of the time, broadly matching IMGT annotations. A cluster of highly shared sequence variants was judged likely to be a technical artifact of the sequencing pipeline. The earlier analysis of approximately 590 of the donors excluded some 16 rarely observed V segments, including chromosome 9 orphons, because counts were too low. A total of 164 TCR beta chains were listed by the study as associated with cytomegalovirus. A later genetic analysis associated a missense DCLRE1C variant with V-gene and J-gene trimming of TCR beta chains, and an independent cohort replicated the association. Immune exposure information for the cohort was limited to CMV serostatus. Because some donors lacked HLA typing at each locus, the association tests relied only on the typed subset. Three of the identified cytomegalovirus-associated TCR beta chains were confirmed in vitro to be specific for cytomegalovirus antigens. Across donors, most TCR sequences were observed very rarely, whereas some public TCRs were present in many individuals.

Libraries were prepared through the immunoSEQ multiplex PCR assay. The multiplex PCR relied on a mix of 60 forward primers for TCR Vbeta segments and 13 reverse primers for TCR Jbeta segments. The CDR3 region of rearranged TCR beta genes was amplified from genomic DNA by a multiplex PCR assay. The Illumina HiSeq System was used to sequence the amplified TCR beta libraries as 87-base-pair reads. Turning to the authors' computational methods: A later analysis counted about 80 million unique TCR beta chains across the 700 or so repertoires, and some 11 million of these chains were shared by at least two donors. Raw reads were error-corrected and collapsed into unique sequences by a nearest-neighbor algorithm in which closely related sequences were merged to remove PCR and sequencing errors. CDR3 sequences were aligned to IMGT reference sequences to assign V, D and J gene segments. For a sequence to be retained, a match of at least six nucleotides to both a V gene segment and a J gene segment was required. Rearrangements were classified as productive when the CDR3 lacked stop codons and remained in frame with V and J, and all other rearrangements were classified as non-productive. Following IMGT convention, CDR3 was defined as the stretch from the second conserved V-encoded cysteine to the conserved J-encoded phenylalanine. In an earlier analysis of more than 550 of the donors, sequences lacking an unambiguous match to a single V gene segment were excluded. In an earlier analysis of a few hundred of the donors, a V segment was called functional when productive rearrangements were above 56.7%, and segregating when the standard deviation between donors exceeded 5%. To diagnose cytomegalovirus status from the catalog of TCR beta chain sequences, a statistical classification framework was built. V and J gene assignment, in a later analysis, came from comparing TCR nucleotide sequences with IMGT/GENE-DB human TR gene sequences. In a later analysis, CDR3 sequences and most-parsimonious VDJ recombination scenarios were assigned using the TCRdist pipeline. In a later analysis, each TCR beta chain was defined by its CDR3 amino acid sequence together with its V-gene family, and reads lacking a unique V-gene family were excluded. A later analysis removed 550 to 650 highly shared, low-generation-probability nucleotide sequences to deal with suspected cross-contamination and a sequencing artifact. In a later analysis, a clonal expansion index for each public chain was calculated from normalized within-repertoire ranks of inferred template counts. In a later analysis, generation probabilities were computed using a VDJ recombination model fitted to out-of-frame rearrangements, and the results were checked against IGoR. A later analysis scored TCR-TCR, TCR-HLA and TCR-CMV co-occurrence with hypergeometric tests, applying a repertoire-size bias correction to TCR pairs. To estimate false discovery rates, a later analysis permuted the HLA or CMV assignments 20 times. In a later analysis, co-occurring TCRs were grouped using DBSCAN, and TCRdist sequence similarity was added for clustering within HLA-allele-positive subsets. For co-occurrence clustering, repertoires with fewer than 30,000 or more than 120,000 public chains were excluded, along with roughly 5 repertoires with anomalous nucleotide sharing. TCRdb provides this immuneACCESS table in a form limited to in-frame rearrangements. Some clones are lacking; in checked studies, under half of them reflect an unresolved V gene, and why the rest are absent is not known. V and J calls plus clone size are reproduced from that table; the DNA served to infer D and trimming. This sample's records show 200,000 to 250,000 clones. Approximately 0.98% of the sample rests with the top ten.

Of note for this clone: Which antigen it targets is not known.

In total, 500 to 700 healthy bone marrow donors made up the cohort. Cohort members were all nominally healthy when sampled, although unrecorded immune exposures were likely present. The donor tested CMV seropositive, placing the donor among the 250 to 350 seropositive members of the cohort. A peripheral blood sample was collected from each donor, and TCR beta sequencing was performed on peripheral blood mononuclear cells. Genomic DNA was extracted from the blood cell samples with the Qiagen DNeasy Blood Extraction Kit. The germline V gene encodes CDR1 SGHNT and CDR2 YYREEE (reference sequence). The CDR3 numbers 13 residues from cysteine through phenylalanine. Kept here is only the CDR3 DNA, which spans 39 bases and is read in frame from base 1. The junction shows trimming of 0 bases on V and 3 bases on J, plus 6 bases between the germline ends.

The sequence came from a woman aged 30 to 39 in good health and CMV-seropositive. The specimen was PBMCs. The chain is assembled from TRBV5-4 and TRBJ2-5, with no D gene named confidently. The nucleotide sequence is given as TGTGCCAGCAGCTTGGTGAGCGAAGAGACCCAGTACTTC. This gives the protein CASSLVSEETQYF. The variable domain in full, with residues beyond the CDR3 obtained from the reference TRBV5-4 and TRBJ2-5 genes, is ETGVTQSPTHLIKTRGQQVTLRCSSQSGHNTVSWYQQALGQGPQFIFQYYREEENGRGNFPPRFSGLQFPNYSSELNVNALELDDSALYLCASSLVSEETQYFGPGTRLLVL.